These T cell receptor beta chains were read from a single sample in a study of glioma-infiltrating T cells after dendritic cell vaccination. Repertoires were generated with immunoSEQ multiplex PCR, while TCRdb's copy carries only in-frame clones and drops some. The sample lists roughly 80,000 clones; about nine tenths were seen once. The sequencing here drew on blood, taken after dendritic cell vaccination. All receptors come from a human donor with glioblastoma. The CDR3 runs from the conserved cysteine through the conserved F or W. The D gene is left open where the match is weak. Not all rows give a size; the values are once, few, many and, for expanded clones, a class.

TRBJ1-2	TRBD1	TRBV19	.	CASSPTGVRGYTF	TGTGCCAGTAGCCCGACAGGGGTACGAGGCTACACCTTC
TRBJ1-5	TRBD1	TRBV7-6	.	CASSLGQGEGQPQHF	TGTGCCAGCAGCTTGGGACAGGGGGAGGGTCAGCCCCAGCATTTT
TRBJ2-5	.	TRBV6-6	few	CASSYSMEGETQYF	TGTGCCAGCAGTTACTCGATGGAGGGCGAGACCCAGTACTTC
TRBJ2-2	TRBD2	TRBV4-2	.	CASSQDPSGGHYTGELFF	TGTGCCAGCAGCCAAGATCCATCGGGGGGGCATTACACCGGGGAGCTGTTTTTT
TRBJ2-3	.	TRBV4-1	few	CASSPTGDTQYF	TGCGCCAGCAGCCCAACTGGAGATACGCAGTATTTT
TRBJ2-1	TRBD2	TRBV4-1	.	CASTSFSREGPYNEQFF	TGCGCCAGCACCTCCTTTTCCCGGGAGGGACCCTACAATGAGCAGTTCTTC
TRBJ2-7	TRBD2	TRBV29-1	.	CSVVGGTGGEQYF	TGCAGCGTTGTGGGGGGGACTGGGGGCGAGCAGTACTTC
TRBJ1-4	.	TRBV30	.	CAWSPSPNEKLFF	TGTGCCTGGAGCCCAAGCCCTAATGAAAAACTGTTTTTT
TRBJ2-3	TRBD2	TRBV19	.	CASSILGGADTQYF	TGTGCCAGTAGTATTCTCGGGGGGGCAGATACGCAGTATTTT
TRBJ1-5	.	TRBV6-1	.	CATQNQPQHF	TGTGCCACCCAGAATCAGCCCCAGCATTTT
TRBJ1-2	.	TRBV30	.	CAWGETNYGYTF	TGTGCCTGGGGGGAGACTAACTATGGCTACACCTTC
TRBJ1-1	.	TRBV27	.	CASSWGVGGTEAFF	TGTGCCAGCAGTTGGGGGGTTGGGGGCACTGAAGCTTTCTTT
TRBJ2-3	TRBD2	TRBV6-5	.	CASRSGGRTDTQYF	TGTGCCAGCAGGAGCGGGGGTCGCACAGATACGCAGTATTTT
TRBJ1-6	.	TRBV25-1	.	CASSEFRGAGSPLHF	TGTGCCAGCAGTGAATTCCGGGGGGCAGGCTCACCCCTCCACTTT
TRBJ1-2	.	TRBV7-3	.	CASSPMETVLYGYTF	TGTGCCAGCAGCCCCATGGAGACAGTCCTCTATGGCTACACCTTC
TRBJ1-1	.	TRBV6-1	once	CASGFRGSLDTEAFF	TGTGCCAGCGGATTTCGGGGTTCCTTGGACACTGAAGCTTTCTTT
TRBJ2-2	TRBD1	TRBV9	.	CASSVSPGQKTGELFF	TGTGCCAGCAGCGTTTCCCCGGGACAGAAAACCGGGGAGCTGTTTTTT
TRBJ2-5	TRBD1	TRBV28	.	CASRKTGEGTQYF	TGTGCCAGCAGAAAGACAGGGGAAGGGACCCAGTACTTC
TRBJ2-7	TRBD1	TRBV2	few	CASRDRGREQYF	TGTGCCAGCAGGGACAGGGGGCGGGAGCAGTACTTC
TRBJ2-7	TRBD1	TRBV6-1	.	CASSEPGQGTYEQYF	TGTGCCAGCAGTGAACCGGGACAGGGGACCTACGAGCAGTACTTC
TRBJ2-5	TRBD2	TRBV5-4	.	CASSLARASGQETQYF	TGTGCCAGCAGCTTGGCCCGGGCTAGCGGCCAAGAGACCCAGTACTTC
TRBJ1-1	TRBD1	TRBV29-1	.	CSVELDRGYTEAFF	TGCAGCGTTGAGTTGGACAGGGGATACACTGAAGCTTTCTTT
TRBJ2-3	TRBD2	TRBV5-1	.	CASSLAGLAGFTDTQYF	TGCGCCAGCAGCTTGGCGGGACTAGCGGGGTTCACAGATACGCAGTATTTT
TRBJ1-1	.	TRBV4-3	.	CASSQDGALGAFF	TGCGCCAGCAGCCAAGATGGGGCCCTGGGAGCTTTCTTT
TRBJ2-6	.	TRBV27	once	CATPGGGRTFGSANVLTF	TGTGCCACCCCCGGAGGAGGCAGGACCTTCGGCTCGGCCAACGTCCTGACTTTC
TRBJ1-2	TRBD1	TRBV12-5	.	CASGPWTGGYYGYTF	TGTGCTAGTGGTCCATGGACAGGGGGATACTATGGCTACACCTTC
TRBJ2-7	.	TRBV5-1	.	CASSLQANSYEQYF	TGCGCCAGCAGCCTTCAGGCAAACTCCTACGAGCAGTACTTC
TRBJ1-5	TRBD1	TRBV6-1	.	CAIRDRAWYRPQHF	TGTGCCATCCGGGACAGGGCATGGTATCGGCCCCAGCATTTT
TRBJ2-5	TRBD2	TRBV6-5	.	CASSPTSGSSETQYF	TGTGCCAGTTCCCCTACTAGCGGGTCTAGTGAGACCCAGTACTTC
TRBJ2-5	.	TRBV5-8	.	CASILGRRGRETQYF	TGTGCCAGCATCCTGGGGAGGAGGGGTCGGGAGACCCAGTACTTC
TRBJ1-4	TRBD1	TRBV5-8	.	CASSWGDRVNEKLFF	TGTGCCAGCAGCTGGGGGGACAGGGTGAATGAAAAACTGTTTTTT
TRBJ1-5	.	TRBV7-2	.	CASSPGGGARGQPQHF	TGTGCCAGCAGCCCGGGGGGAGGGGCGCGAGGCCAGCCCCAGCATTTT
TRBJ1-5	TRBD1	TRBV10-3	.	CATGTGSGLSNQPQHF	TGTGCCACCGGGACAGGGTCGGGACTTAGCAATCAGCCCCAGCATTTT
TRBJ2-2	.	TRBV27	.	CASSQDWAGELFF	TGTGCCAGCAGTCAAGACTGGGCCGGGGAGCTGTTTTTT
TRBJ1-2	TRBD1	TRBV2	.	CASRQGAYGYTF	TGTGCCAGCAGGCAGGGGGCGTATGGCTACACCTTC
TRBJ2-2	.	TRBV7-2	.	CASSLALSGELFF	TGTGCCAGCAGCTTAGCCCTATCCGGGGAGCTGTTTTTT
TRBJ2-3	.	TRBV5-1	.	CASSLGLGTADTQYF	TGCGCCAGCAGCTTGGGACTAGGGACGGCAGATACGCAGTATTTT
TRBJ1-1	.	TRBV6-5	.	CASTLLGHTEAFF	TGTGCCAGCACCCTACTCGGACACACCGAAGCTTTCTTT
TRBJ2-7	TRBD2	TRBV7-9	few	CASSLEYRASGRPDEQYF	TGTGCCAGCAGCTTAGAGTATCGGGCTAGCGGGAGACCCGACGAGCAGTACTTC
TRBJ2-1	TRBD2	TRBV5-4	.	CASSTGLAGLQFF	TGTGCCAGCAGCACAGGACTAGCGGGTTTGCAGTTCTTC
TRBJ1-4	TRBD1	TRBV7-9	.	CASSSGGQRNEKLFF	TGTGCCAGCAGCTCAGGGGGTCAACGGAATGAAAAACTGTTTTTT
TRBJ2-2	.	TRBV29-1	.	CSVYQGRLHGGELFF	TGCAGCGTCTATCAGGGCAGACTGCATGGCGGGGAGCTGTTTTTT
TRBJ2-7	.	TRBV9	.	CASSVSLTSSYEQYF	TGTGCCAGCAGCGTGTCTCTCACGAGCTCCTACGAGCAGTACTTC
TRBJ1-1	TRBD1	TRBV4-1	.	CASSHAGTGNTEAFF	TGCGCCAGCAGCCACGCCGGGACAGGGAACACTGAAGCTTTCTTT
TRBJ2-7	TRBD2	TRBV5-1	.	CASSLGAGGFYEQYF	TGCGCCAGCAGCTTAGGGGCGGGGGGCTTCTACGAGCAGTACTTC
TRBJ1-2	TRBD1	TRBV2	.	CASVRQGDGYTF	TGTGCCAGCGTAAGACAGGGGGATGGCTACACCTTC